This T cell receptor beta chain was obtained from a study of sequential checkpoint blockade in melanoma. The overall study: Maintenance nivolumab came after either treatment sequence.

Treatment: randomized to nivolumab then ipilimumab (arm A) or the reverse (arm B). Patients had received no earlier DNA-damaging chemotherapy. Method: immunoSEQ multiplex PCR; TCRdb's copy keeps in-frame clones and lacks some. The sample includes 21,000 or so clones, approximately 80% of them seen just once. With 3 bases clipped from V and 4 bases from J, the junction kept 10 bases outside the gene matches. CDR1 GTSNPN and CDR2 SVGIG come from the germline V gene (reference sequence). The CDR3 is made up of 16 amino acids. This sample comprised CD8+ T cells sorted from blood (inferred from file names), obtained from a patient given nivolumab and ipilimumab in sequence. The sequence derives from a human donor with melanoma. The V and J genes are TRBV30 and TRBJ1-1, with TRBD1 matching over 11 bases. CDR3 bases: TGTGCCTGGAGGGGTCCTGGGGGACAGGGGGGCACTGAAGCTTTCTTT. This translates into CAWRGPGGQGGTEAFF.